This TCR beta chain stems from a study of blood T cell repertoires in COVID-19. Study-level information: Researchers got acute and convalescent COVID-19 samples from the United States, Italy and Spain. Nucleic acid was either cDNA or gDNA, and it came from T cells, B-cell-depleted T cells, or PBMCs.

The germline V gene has CDR1 MNHEY and CDR2 SMNVEV (reference sequence). V dropped 1 base and J dropped 5 bases, with 12 bases sitting between them. The CDR3 runs 15 residues. In the authors' workflow: Amplification of reference gene primers was used by the study to estimate nucleated cell counts. Clones were sequenced by immunoSEQ multiplex PCR, and TCRdb holds only the in-frame ones, with some missing. From that table come the V and J calls and clone size; the DNA was used to work out D and trimming. The table records about 670,000 clones, 85% to 90% of them present only once. The source is a woman in her late teens or twenties with acute or convalescent COVID-19. Source material: peripheral blood. This chain connects TRBV27 to TRBJ1-5; D is unclear. The CDR3 sequence is CASSLYGEDYQPQHF. The CDR3 DNA reads as TGTGCCAGCAGTTTATACGGAGAAGACTATCAGCCCCAGCATTTT.